This passage covers 3 T cell receptor beta chains from one sample sequenced in a study of blood T cell repertoires in COVID-19. Only in-frame clones appear in the TCRdb table, and some are missing; sequencing was by immunoSEQ multiplex PCR. Among 50,000 or so clones listed, around 85% were seen once. The material sequenced was peripheral blood. The receptors come from a human donor in a cohort sampled during active COVID-19.

V and J are TRBV27 and TRBJ1-4; D remains ambiguous. V lost 4 bases to trimming and J lost 1 base, with 10 bases between them. This CDR3 is built from 15 residues. Germline V gene data show CDR1 as MNHEY and CDR2 as SMNVEV (reference sequence). In nucleotides, the CDR3 is TGTGCCAGCAGTTCCTACAGCCTAACTAATGAAAAACTGTTTTTT. Translation gives CASSSYSLTNEKLFF.

The chain is built from TRBV7-9 and TRBJ2-3; TRBD1 aligns across 10 bases. V dropped 3 bases and J dropped 4; count of bases not matched to a gene: 7. The CDR3 is 16 residues long. Germline-derived CDR1 and CDR2 are SEHNR and FQNEAQ (reference sequence). The DNA of the CDR3 is TGTGCCAGCAGCTTCTACCGGGACAGGGGCCCAGATACGCAGTATTTT. It translates to CASSFYRDRGPDTQYF.

The chain combines TRBV12-5 with TRBJ2-1; TRBD1 agrees at 11 bases. Germline V lookup: CDR1 LGHNT, CDR2 FRNRAP. J was trimmed by 6 bases and V by 7 bases; bases with no gene match: 5. The CDR3 is 14 residues long. In DNA form, the CDR3 reads TGTGCTAGTGCCCTCGGGACAGGGGGCAATGAGCAGTTCTTC. It translates to CASALGTGGNEQFF.